The entry below gives a single T cell receptor beta chain sequence along with its context. The data stem from a study of T cells in narcolepsy. Germline-derived CDR1 and CDR2 are KGHSH and LQKENI. This CDR3 is 13 amino acids long. The germline V and J ends were trimmed by 8 bases and 4 bases, with 14 bases remaining between them. TCRdb's table, derived via immunoSEQ multiplex PCR, lists solely in-frame clones and lacks some. This table has 25,000 to 40,000 clones, roughly 88% appearing once. The sample consisted of CD45RA- memory CD4+ T cells from PBMCs. The chain carries TRBV18 and TRBJ2-5; a weak D match, TRBD1 (6 bases). This clonotype was obtained from a human donor with narcolepsy. Here the CDR3 reads CASLQGMAETQYF. CDR3 bases: TGTGCCAGCCTACAGGGCATGGCAGAGACCCAGTACTTC.